This TCR beta chain comes out of a study of post-analysis software for immune sequencing data. Findings and caveats of the study: F measure clustering grouped samples strongly by preparation batch.

Comments on this clonotype: Its target is not known.

Unique molecular identifiers were built into the TCR beta cDNA libraries. cDNA molecules numbering roughly 0.5 million came from approximately 0.91 to 9.4 million T cells. TCRdb re-called the PCR reads through MiXCR, storing one row per CDR3 protein. The table includes about 160,000 distinct CDR3 sequences, 36% detected once. Germline V lookup: CDR1 ENHRY, CDR2 SYGVKD. V gave up 4 bases and J gave up 3 bases; unmatched junction bases: 2. The CDR3 sequence is 14 residues long. This sequence was found in a girl between 5 and 17 years old with multiple sclerosis. Sample: blood, taken after autologous hematopoietic stem cell transplantation. The chain joins TRBV10-3 to TRBJ2-7, with 11 bases that match TRBD2. The chain's CDR3 is CAISAGLADYEQYF. DNA for the CDR3: TGTGCCATCAGTGCGGGACTAGCGGACTACGAGCAGTACTTC.